One sample yielded the 3 T cell receptor beta chains listed below, sequenced in a study of cytomegalovirus exposure and HLA in healthy donors (dated by TCRdb to the late 2010s). The receptor library was made with the immunoSEQ multiplex PCR assay. The multiplex PCR relied on a mix of 60 forward primers for TCR Vbeta segments and 13 reverse primers for TCR Jbeta segments. TCRdb provides this immuneACCESS table in a form limited to in-frame rearrangements. Some clones are lacking; in checked studies, under half of them reflect an unresolved V gene, and why the rest are absent is not known. The sample table contains about 170,000 clones; only one count was recorded for around four fifths of them. Jointly, the top ten make up less than 15% of the sample. The material sequenced was PBMCs. The receptors here all came from a woman aged 45-59 years in good health and CMV-seropositive.

This clone was counted at least ten times. The V gene is TRBV4-2, the J gene TRBJ2-7; 10 bases map to TRBD2. Per germline, CDR1 LGHNA and CDR2 YNFKEQ. The CDR3 contains 15 residues. The V segment lost 1 base and the J segment 0 bases; nucleotides outside the gene matches: 0. For the CDR3, the DNA is TGTGCCAGCAGCCAAGGACTAGCGGGCTCCTACGAGCAGTACTTC. Translated: CASSQGLAGSYEQYF.

This CDR3 reads CASSALRNFDTEAFF. CDR3 sequence (DNA): TGTGCCAGCAGTGCCCTGCGGAATTTTGACACTGAAGCTTTCTTT. V gene TRBV6-1 combines with J gene TRBJ1-1; no reliable D call. Germline CDR1 and CDR2: MNHNS and SASEGT. There are 15 residues in the CDR3. V lost 4 bases and J lost 3, with 15 bases in between.

The chain couples TRBV14 to TRBJ1-2, with D possibly TRBD1 on 6 matching bases. The CDR3 runs 13 residues. Germline V lookup: CDR1 SGHDN, CDR2 FVKESK. Trimming removed 1 base at V and 7 bases at J, with 10 bases between. The CDR3 sequence is CASSQVRGAGYTF. In nucleotides, the CDR3 is TGTGCCAGCAGCCAAGTGCGGGGGGCTGGCTACACCTTC.